These 26 T cell receptor beta chains came from one sample sequenced in a study of cytomegalovirus exposure and HLA in healthy donors (dated by TCRdb to about 2017). The method behind the library was the immunoSEQ multiplex PCR assay. The multiplex PCR relied on a mix of 60 forward primers for TCR Vbeta segments and 13 reverse primers for TCR Jbeta segments. As stored in TCRdb, this immuneACCESS dataset retains in-frame rearrangements with V and J assigned. A fraction of the clones does not appear; measured against another copy, unresolved V genes explain less than half of the discrepancy, and the remainder lacks a known reason. This sample's table has entries for 140,000 or so clones. The top ten constitute 0.96% of the sample. Sequenced material: PBMCs. The receptors were sampled from a male donor in good health and CMV-seronegative.

The chain recombines TRBV9 with TRBJ1-5; 7 bases match TRBD1. J gave up 7 bases and V 3 bases, and 7 bases lay outside the gene matches. Germline CDR1 SGDLS, CDR2 YYNGEE. The CDR3 totals 14 residues. The CDR3 loop is CASSAGDRTQPQHF. DNA for the CDR3: TGTGCCAGCAGCGCCGGGGACAGAACCCAGCCCCAGCATTTT.

The chain is built from TRBV6-4 and TRBJ1-6; TRBD1 might be the D (6 bases). V lost 5 bases to trimming and J lost 8 bases, with 16 bases between them. CDR1 MRHNA and CDR2 SNTAGT come from the germline V gene. This CDR3 region has 15 residues. The CDR3 DNA follows: TGTGCCAGCAGTTCAACAGGGTTACAGTATTCACCCCTCCACTTT. This translates into CASSSTGLQYSPLHF.

The gene calls are TRBV18 and TRBJ1-5; 8 positions match TRBD1. The CDR3 extends over 14 amino acids. The trim removed 3 bases at V and 15 bases at J, leaving 13 bases unmatched. CDR1 and CDR2 (germline): KGHSH, LQKENI. CDR3 DNA: TGTGCCAGCTCACCGGGACAGGCGTCGGGGAACTGGCATTTT. This translates into CASSPGQASGNWHF.

The CDR3 protein is CASSLVHGYF. CDR3 bases: TGTGCCAGCAGCTTAGTCCACGGGTACTTC. The J gene is TRBJ2-7, the V gene TRBV11-2; D unresolved. This CDR3 has 10 residues. CDR1 is SGHAT, CDR2 FQNNGV, per germline. V was cut by 1 base and J by 12 bases, with 7 bases left in between.

The chain recombines TRBV6-5 with TRBJ1-2, with a possible D match to TRBD1 (5 bases). Germline V gene data show CDR1 as MNHEY and CDR2 as SVGAGI. V lost 6 bases and J lost 8, with 10 bases in between. The CDR3 is 11 residues long. CDR3 nucleotides: TGTGCCAGCAGCCCAGGGTTGGGCTACACCTTC. Its protein product is CASSPGLGYTF.

J is TRBJ2-3 and V is TRBV29-1; TRBD2 agrees at 9 bases. With 4 bases clipped from V and 1 base from J, the junction kept 15 bases outside the gene matches. This CDR3 contains 18 residues. The germline CDR1 and CDR2 sequences are SQVTM and ANQGSEA. Here the CDR3 DNA reads TGCAGCGTTGTGGCGCGGGGGGGAATGTTAGCAGGCACAGATACGCAGTATTTT. It encodes CSVVARGGMLAGTDTQYF.

The chain recombines TRBV5-1 with TRBJ1-1, with a tentative D call TRBD1 (6 bases). This CDR3 spans 15 amino acids. CDR1 SGHRS and CDR2 YFSETQ come from the germline V gene. The V gene lost 4 bases and the J gene lost 3 bases, with 16 bases spanning the gap. CDR3 DNA sequence: TGCGCCAGCAGCCCACCGACAGGAGAGTACACTGAAGCTTTCTTT. Its protein product is CASSPPTGEYTEAFF.

The genes are TRBV6-4 and TRBJ1-2, with 7 positions matching TRBD1. This CDR3 contains 14 residues. From germline, CDR1 is MRHNA and CDR2 SNTAGT. V gave up 2 bases and J gave up 4 bases; unmatched junction bases: 4. CDR3 coding DNA: TGTGCCAGCAGTGACCAGGGGGTTGGCTATGGCTACACCTTC. It specifies CASSDQGVGYGYTF.

The chain recombines TRBV11-3 with TRBJ2-7; tentative D call: TRBD2 (7 bases). This CDR3 comprises 15 residues. V lost 5 bases, J lost 2 bases, and 16 bases lay in between. Germline CDR1 SGHNT, CDR2 YENEEA. CDR3 in amino acids: CASSPGGAPPYEQYF. CDR3 sequence (DNA): TGTGCCAGCAGCCCTGGGGGGGCGCCTCCCTACGAGCAGTACTTC.

Concerning this clone itself: One end of the junction is discordant with germline, which a read error may explain. The V and J genes are TRBV2 and TRBJ2-2; 13 bases line up with TRBD2. The CDR3 contains 15 residues. The V gene's germline CDR1 is SNHLY and CDR2 FYNNEI. The CDR3 loop is CASGELAGGYGELFF. CDR3 DNA sequence: TGTGCCAGCGGTGAACTAGCGGGAGGGTACGGGGAGCTGTTTTTT.

This chain links TRBV29-1 with TRBJ2-2; D not certain. The CDR3 consists of 11 residues. With 7 bases removed from V and 6 bases from J, the gap between germline ends came to 9 bases. CDR1 is SQVTM, CDR2 ANQGSEA, per germline. The CDR3 loop is CSALRAGELFF. The CDR3, as DNA: TGCAGCGCCCTGAGAGCCGGGGAGCTGTTTTTT.

The chain combines TRBV19 with TRBJ2-7; the D is unclear. The CDR3 runs to 14 residues. Germline assignment: CDR1 LNHDA and CDR2 SQIVND (reference sequence). The ends were cut back, 2 bases at V and 5 bases at J, with 13 bases in the middle. CDR3: CASSIKSGRNEQYF. The CDR3 DNA follows: TGTGCCAGTAGTATAAAGTCAGGTCGGAACGAGCAGTACTTC.

The chain employs TRBV7-9 and TRBJ1-1; possible D gene TRBD1, 5 bases. The V end was cut by 1 base, the J end by 5 bases, with 11 bases between. The CDR3 consists of 14 residues. Germline CDR1 SEHNR, CDR2 FQNEAQ (reference sequence). As DNA, the CDR3 is TGTGCCAGCAGCTTAGTTAGGGGATCAACTGAAGCTTTCTTT. This codes for CASSLVRGSTEAFF.

The rearrangement uses TRBV19 and TRBJ2-5, with a weak D call TRBD2 (5 bases). This CDR3 spans 14 amino acids. Germline V gene sequence: CDR1 LNHDA, CDR2 SQIVND (reference sequence). Between the trimmed V and J ends, which lost 1 base and 5 bases, there was a span of 11 bases. The CDR3 region is CASSIVLGLETQYF. The CDR3 nucleotides are TGTGCCAGTAGTATAGTACTAGGGTTGGAGACCCAGTACTTC.

The chain combines TRBV6-5 with TRBJ1-5; D perhaps matches TRBD1 (5 bases). CDR1 and CDR2 (germline): MNHEY, SVGAGI. Between the trimmed V and J ends, which lost 8 bases and 5 bases, there was a span of 7 bases. This CDR3 comprises 11 residues. CDR3 DNA sequence: TGTGCCAGCGGGGGGGATCAGCCCCAGCATTTT. This sequence encodes CASGGDQPQHF.

V is TRBV7-8 and J is TRBJ2-1, with D possibly being TRBD1 (5 bases). Between the trimmed V and J ends, which lost 5 bases and 9 bases, there was a span of 20 bases. The germline V gene encodes CDR1 SGHVS and CDR2 FQNEAQ. The CDR3 sequence is 15 residues long. The CDR3 region is CASSPRQIGLGEQFF. The CDR3 nucleotides read TGTGCCAGCAGCCCCCGACAGATTGGTTTAGGTGAGCAGTTCTTC.

The gene calls are TRBV30 and TRBJ1-4; D might be TRBD1 (6 bases). The CDR3 extends over 13 amino acids. Germline V lookup: CDR1 GTSNPN, CDR2 SVGIG (reference sequence). The V end was cut by 2 bases, the J end by 6 bases, with 10 bases between. The DNA for the CDR3 is TGTGCCTGGAGTCGGGGGGCAGATGAAAAACTGTTTTTT. This translates into CAWSRGADEKLFF.

This chain links TRBV4-3 with TRBJ1-6; 7 bases agree with TRBD1. The CDR3 covers 16 residues. Per the germline V gene, CDR1 is LGHNA and CDR2 is YSLEER. V lost 2 bases to trimming and J lost 9 bases; unmatched junction nucleotides: 10. This CDR3 reads CASSQTRQGLGSPLHF. The CDR3 DNA reads as TGCGCCAGCAGCCAAACCCGACAGGGCTTGGGTTCACCCCTCCACTTT.

V gene TRBV5-1 combines with J gene TRBJ2-7; 7 bases are shared with TRBD1. J lost 4 bases, V lost 2 bases, and 6 bases had no gene match. The CDR3 loop spans 14 amino acids. Germline CDR1 and CDR2: SGHRS and YFSETQ. The CDR3 region has the DNA TGCGCCAGCAGCTTAGGACAGGCACATTACGAGCAGTACTTC. Protein: CASSLGQAHYEQYF.

The chain carries TRBV5-5 and TRBJ1-2, with no clear D. The ends were cut back, 3 bases at V and 4 bases at J, with 10 bases in the middle. The CDR3 totals 13 residues. Germline CDR1 SGHKS, CDR2 YYEKEE (reference sequence). The CDR3 region has the DNA TGTGCCAGCAGCTCTTCGGGATCCTATGGCTACACCTTC. It codes for CASSSSGSYGYTF.

This rearrangement joins TRBV30 to TRBJ1-6, with 9 bases aligning to TRBD1. CDR3 length: 14 amino acids. Trimming at V came to 4 bases and at J to 9 bases, leaving 7 bases not matched to a gene. The V gene's germline CDR1 is GTSNPN and CDR2 SVGIG (reference sequence). In DNA, the CDR3 is TGTGCCTGGAAGCGGGACAGGGTTCGTTCACCCCTCCACTTT. Translated: CAWKRDRVRSPLHF. The variable domain in full, with the rest retrieved from reference TRBV30 and TRBJ1-6, is SQTIHQWPATLVQPVGSPLSLECTVEGTSNPNLYWYRQAAGRGLQLLFYSVGIGQISSEVPQNLSASRPQDRQFILSSKKLLLSDSGFYLCAWKRDRVRSPLHFGNGTRLTVT.

The DNA of the CDR3 is TGTGCCAGCACCGGTGGCGGAAGTACCGGGGAGCTGTTTTTT. It translates to CASTGGGSTGELFF. V usage is TRBV7-2 and J usage is TRBJ2-2; D is undetermined. Trimming removed 7 bases from V and 5 bases from J, with 14 bases in between. Per germline, CDR1 SGHTA and CDR2 FQGNSA. The CDR3 extends over 14 amino acids.

This chain connects TRBV9 to TRBJ2-3, with 7 bases lining up with TRBD2. Germline trimming cut 3 bases from V and 3 bases from J; bases unmatched to any gene: 10. CDR3 length: 16 residues. Germline loops: CDR1 SGDLS, CDR2 YYNGEE. This chain's CDR3 is CASSASSGVMTDTQYF. The CDR3 DNA reads TGTGCCAGCAGCGCCTCAAGCGGGGTTATGACAGATACGCAGTATTTT.

The chain has TRBV9 and TRBJ1-5; the match to TRBD1 covers 10 bases. The germline gives CDR1 SGDLS, CDR2 YYNGEE. J lost 6 bases, V lost 5 bases, and 8 bases had no gene match. The CDR3 spans 15 residues. The CDR3 is CASSAGTGASQPQHF. The DNA of the CDR3 is TGTGCCAGCAGTGCCGGGACAGGGGCGAGTCAGCCCCAGCATTTT.

This chain links TRBV5-1 with TRBJ2-6; D gene ambiguous. The germline gives CDR1 SGHRS, CDR2 YFSETQ. The CDR3 contains 17 residues. V was shortened by 0 bases and J by 1 base, with 11 bases between the two germline ends. The CDR3 DNA is TGCGCCAGCAGCTTGGTTTTGTCCGGGTCTGGGGCCAACGTCCTGACTTTC. Its protein is CASSLVLSGSGANVLTF.

V and J are TRBV7-2 and TRBJ1-1; maybe TRBD1 (5 bases). Germline V gene data show CDR1 as SGHTA and CDR2 as FQGNSA. The CDR3 contains 13 residues. V was clipped by 5 bases and J by 4 bases, with 11 bases between them. In DNA form, the CDR3 reads TGTGCCAGCAGCGGGAGGGGCGGCACTGAAGCTTTCTTT. Its translation: CASSGRGGTEAFF.